This TCR beta chain was identified in a study of technical replicates of blood from four donors. V lost 4 bases and J 0 bases, leaving 13 bases between the germline ends. The V gene's germline CDR1 is SGDLS and CDR2 YYNGEE. The CDR3 is 15 amino acids. Profiling relied on immunoSEQ multiplex PCR, and the TCRdb table lists in-frame clones only, not all of them. The table shows around 81,000 clones, with approximately 94% occurring only once. This receptor was taken from a human donor in good health. The chain is built from TRBV9 and TRBJ1-2, with D perhaps TRBD1 (5 bases). The material sequenced was T cells isolated from PBMCs. CDR3 nucleotides: TGTGCCAGCAGCACGGGGGTTGCCCCTAACTATGGCTACACCTTC. The encoded protein is CASSTGVAPNYGYTF.